Following are 28 T cell receptor beta chains from one sample sequenced in a study of a mutant IDH1 vaccine in newly diagnosed glioma. Antigen specificity for these receptors is unknown. Profiling relied on immunoSEQ multiplex PCR, and the TCRdb table lists in-frame clones only, not all of them. The repertoire consists of approximately 110,000 clones, with 85% to 90% occurring once and the leading ten covering 0.55% to 0.7%. The time point is: week 11, during vaccination. The vaccine gave 300 ug of a 20-mer mutant IDH1 peptide subcutaneously per dose. The source was PBMCs, collected from a glioma patient whose treatment included an IDH1 peptide vaccine. These receptors came from a woman aged 50 to 60 with glioma.

This sequence joins TRBV9 and TRBJ2-1; 15 positions match TRBD2. J lost 0 bases, V lost 4 bases, and 5 bases had no gene match. The germline CDR1 and CDR2 sequences are SGDLS and YYNGEE. This CDR3 spans 18 amino acids. CDR3 sequence (DNA): TGTGCCAGCAGCTTGGGACTAGCGGGAGGCCCCTCCTACAATGAGCAGTTCTTC. It translates to CASSLGLAGGPSYNEQFF.

The chain is built from TRBV27 and TRBJ2-2, with a tentative D call TRBD2 (5 bases). V gave up 5 bases and J gave up 5 bases, with 15 bases separating them. CDR1 and CDR2 (germline): MNHEY, SMNVEV (reference sequence). CDR3 length: 15 amino acids. CDR3 region: CASSSPSPITGELFF. The DNA of the CDR3 is TGTGCCAGCAGTAGTCCTAGCCCAATAACCGGGGAGCTGTTTTTT.

The CDR3 reads CASSLLVTDTQYF. In DNA, the CDR3 is TGTGCCAGCAGCTTACTCGTCACAGATACGCAGTATTTT. V and J are TRBV7-2 and TRBJ2-3; D gene unclear. Germline lookup yields CDR1 SGHTA and CDR2 FQGNSA. CDR3 size: 13 residues. V lost 2 bases, J lost 2 bases, and 5 bases lay in between. The entire variable domain, with the rest obtained from reference TRBV7-2 and TRBJ2-3, is as follows: GAGVSQSPSNKVTEKGKDVELRCDPISGHTALYWYRQSLGQGLEFLIYFQGNSAPDKSGLPSDRFSAERTGGSVSTLTIQRTQQEDSAVYLCASSLLVTDTQYFGPGTRLTVL.

This clone was detected only once. The chain carries TRBV9 and TRBJ2-3; D may be TRBD1 or TRBD2 (5 bases each). V was clipped by 4 bases and J by 2 bases, with 11 bases between them. The CDR3 is 14 residues long. Germline V CDR1 and CDR2: SGDLS, YYNGEE. CDR3 amino acids: CASSPSGTTDTQYF. DNA for the CDR3: TGTGCCAGCAGCCCCTCCGGGACCACAGATACGCAGTATTTT.

The V gene is TRBV6-5, the J gene TRBJ2-7, with D perhaps assigned TRBD1 or TRBD2 (5 bases each). Deletions cut 7 bases from V and 4 bases from J, with 14 bases between. This CDR3 is 13 amino acids long. Germline V gene lookup returns CDR1 MNHEY and CDR2 SVGAGI. The chain's CDR3 is CASTSGRPYEQYF. CDR3 nucleotides: TGTGCCAGCACCTCGGGACGACCTTACGAGCAGTACTTC.

Remarks on this clone: Germline and junction disagree at one end, which may indicate a read error. The V and J genes are TRBV5-1 and TRBJ2-4; 10 bases align to TRBD2. There are 17 residues in the CDR3. Looked up from germline, CDR1 is SGHRS and CDR2 is YFSETQ. The CDR3 loop is CAGSLAGLAVAKNIQYF. The CDR3 DNA sequence: TGCGCCGGCAGCCTCGCCGGACTAGCGGTAGCCAAAAACATTCAGTACTTC. Filled out from reference TRBV5-1 and TRBJ2-4, the complete variable domain reads KAGVTQTPRYLIKTRGQQVTLSCSPISGHRSVSWYQQTPGQGLQFLFEYFSETQRNKGNFPGRFSGRQFSNSRSEMNVSTLELGDSALYLCAGSLAGLAVAKNIQYFGAGTRLSVL.

The V gene is TRBV27, the J gene TRBJ2-1; 9 bases match TRBD1. V trimming: 5 bases; J trimming: 2 bases; junction bases outside the gene matches: 4. The CDR3 runs 15 residues. In germline, CDR1 is MNHEY, CDR2 SMNVEV (reference sequence). This chain's CDR3 is CASSPTGGAYNEQFF. CDR3 coding DNA: TGTGCCAGCAGTCCCACAGGGGGCGCCTACAATGAGCAGTTCTTC.

V is TRBV5-4 and J is TRBJ2-6; D unclear. Germline V lookup: CDR1 SGHNT, CDR2 YYREEE (reference sequence). The CDR3 covers 14 residues. V was shortened by 4 bases and J by 3 bases, with 8 bases between the two germline ends. CDR3 nucleotides: TGTGCCAGCAGCCTGTGGGGTGGGGCCAACGTCCTGACTTTC. This translates into CASSLWGGANVLTF. The full variable domain, completed using reference TRBV5-4 and TRBJ2-6, is ETGVTQSPTHLIKTRGQQVTLRCSSQSGHNTVSWYQQALGQGPQFIFQYYREEENGRGNFPPRFSGLQFPNYSSELNVNALELDDSALYLCASSLWGGANVLTFGAGSRLTVL.

This clone was observed a handful of times. This CDR3 is also generated by other DNA sequences in the sample. The rearrangement links TRBV2 to TRBJ1-1; D possibly corresponds to TRBD1 (6 bases). The CDR3 sequence is 15 residues long. Germline assignment: CDR1 SNHLY and CDR2 FYNNEI. V was clipped by 5 bases and J by 3 bases, with 16 bases between them. The CDR3 region has the DNA TGTGCCAGCAGTCGTAACAGGGCTCTTGACACTGAAGCTTTCTTT. It codes for CASSRNRALDTEAFF. The whole variable domain, filled in from reference TRBV2 and TRBJ1-1, reads EPEVTQTPSHQVTQMGQEVILRCVPISNHLYFYWYRQILGQKVEFLVSFYNNEISEKSEIFDDQFSVERPDGSNFTLKIRSTKLEDSAMYFCASSRNRALDTEAFFGQGTRLTVV.

The V gene is TRBV7-9, the J gene TRBJ2-1; TRBD1 matches at 8 bases. From germline, CDR1 is SEHNR and CDR2 FQNEAQ (reference sequence). The V gene end was trimmed by 8 bases and the J gene end by 10 bases; junction bases not matched to a gene: 10. The CDR3 consists of 13 residues. The CDR3 DNA reads TGTGCCAGCCCCAGGGGGCTGGATAGGGAGCAGTTCTTC. It specifies CASPRGLDREQFF. Using reference TRBV7-9 and TRBJ2-1 for the parts outside the CDR3, the full variable domain is DTGVSQNPRHKITKRGQNVTFRCDPISEHNRLYWYRQTLGQGPEFLTYFQNEAQLEKSRLLSDRFSAERPKGSFSTLEIQRTEQGDSAMYLCASPRGLDREQFFGPGTRLTVL.

The chain employs TRBV28 and TRBJ2-5; tentatively, D is TRBD1 (6 bases). CDR3 length: 12 amino acids. Trimming shortened V by 4 bases and J by 7 bases, and 10 bases separated the two germline ends. The germline V gene has CDR1 MDHEN and CDR2 SYDVKM. As DNA, the CDR3 is TGTGCCAGCAGTTCAGGGGCAGTGACCCAGTACTTC. It codes for CASSSGAVTQYF.

The gene calls are TRBV2 and TRBJ2-1, with 10 bases aligning to TRBD2. V was clipped by 2 bases and J by 0 bases; unmatched bases: 4. CDR3 size: 17 residues. The V gene's germline CDR1 is SNHLY and CDR2 FYNNEI. The CDR3 DNA follows: TGTGCCAGCAGTGAAAGGCTAGCGGGAGTCTCCTACAATGAGCAGTTCTTC. Its protein product is CASSERLAGVSYNEQFF.

This chain connects TRBV19 to TRBJ2-1; tentative D call: TRBD2 (6 bases). The germline V and J ends were trimmed by 4 bases and 6 bases, with 16 bases remaining between them. This CDR3 has 15 residues. Germline lookup yields CDR1 LNHDA and CDR2 SQIVND (reference sequence). The CDR3 protein is CASSSSWMGGNEQFF. CDR3 DNA sequence: TGTGCCAGTAGTAGCAGCTGGATGGGGGGCAATGAGCAGTTCTTC.

This clone came up once. V usage is TRBV7-9 and J usage is TRBJ1-4; D gene uncertain. The CDR3 contains 13 residues. Trimming took off 5 bases at V and 7 bases at J, with 11 bases between the two ends. The germline gives CDR1 SEHNR, CDR2 FQNEAQ (reference sequence). Here the CDR3 reads CASSPWNREKLFF. CDR3 DNA sequence: TGTGCCAGCAGCCCCTGGAACCGTGAAAAACTGTTTTTT. The complete variable domain, with remaining parts taken from reference TRBV7-9 and TRBJ1-4, reads DTGVSQNPRHKITKRGQNVTFRCDPISEHNRLYWYRQTLGQGPEFLTYFQNEAQLEKSRLLSDRFSAERPKGSFSTLEIQRTEQGDSAMYLCASSPWNREKLFFGSGTQLSVL.

The chain's CDR3 is CASSMAGVYEQYF. In nucleotides, the CDR3 is TGTGCCAGCAGTATGGCGGGAGTCTACGAGCAGTACTTC. The chain recombines TRBV6-1 with TRBJ2-7; TRBD2 agrees at 7 bases. The CDR3 loop spans 13 amino acids. The V gene end was trimmed by 5 bases and the J gene end by 3 bases; junction bases not matched to a gene: 4. The germline V gene encodes CDR1 MNHNS and CDR2 SASEGT.

The chain links TRBV10-1 to TRBJ2-7, with a tentative D call TRBD2 (5 bases). CDR3 size: 13 residues. Germline V gives CDR1 WNHNN, CDR2 SYGVQD (reference sequence). V lost 3 bases to trimming and J lost 3 bases, with 9 bases between them. This CDR3 is CASSDSSSYEQYF. The CDR3 bases are TGCGCCAGCAGTGACTCTAGCAGCTACGAGCAGTACTTC.

This chain connects TRBV28 to TRBJ2-1, with TRBD2 as a possible D gene (6 bases). The CDR3 has 12 residues. Germline lookup yields CDR1 MDHEN and CDR2 SYDVKM. Trimming left V 9 bases short and J 3 bases short, with 9 bases between. The CDR3 DNA follows: TGTGCCAGTAGCGGAGACTACAATGAGCAGTTCTTC. This sequence encodes CASSGDYNEQFF.

In this sample, this clone turned up once. The chain has TRBV27 and TRBJ2-2; D unresolved. The CDR3 spans 13 residues. Germline assignment: CDR1 MNHEY and CDR2 SMNVEV (reference sequence). Trimming cost V 7 bases and J 7 bases, with 13 bases left between them. The CDR3 region is CASTRRFGGELFF. The CDR3 region has the DNA TGTGCCAGCACCCGAAGGTTCGGCGGGGAGCTGTTTTTT.

V and J are TRBV19 and TRBJ1-5, with 10 positions matching TRBD1. J was trimmed by 4 bases and V by 7 bases; bases with no gene match: 4. From germline, CDR1 is LNHDA and CDR2 SQIVND (reference sequence). The length of the CDR3 is 14 residues. The CDR3 is CASIRTGGNQPQHF. The CDR3 DNA reads TGTGCCAGTATCCGGACAGGGGGAAATCAGCCCCAGCATTTT.

The V call is TRBV5-1, the J call TRBJ2-3, with D possibly being TRBD1 (6 bases). The CDR3 contains 17 residues. Germline CDR1 and CDR2: SGHRS and YFSETQ. V dropped 6 bases and J dropped 0 bases, with 20 bases sitting between them. This chain's CDR3 is CASTGQYGASSTDTQYF. CDR3 nucleotide sequence: TGCGCCAGCACAGGACAGTACGGGGCATCTAGCACAGATACGCAGTATTTT.

V usage is TRBV7-2 and J usage is TRBJ1-1, with a tentative D call TRBD1 (5 bases). V was trimmed by 5 bases and J by 6 bases, leaving 10 bases between them. The CDR3 runs 12 residues. Germline V CDR1 and CDR2: SGHTA, FQGNSA. The DNA for the CDR3 is TGTGCCAGCAGCCCCCCGGGACCTGAAGCTTTCTTT. Protein: CASSPPGPEAFF.

This chain joins TRBV2 and TRBJ2-5; the D is unclear. V was clipped by 0 bases and J by 5 bases, with 10 bases between them. The CDR3 runs to 14 residues. Germline CDR1 is SNHLY and CDR2 is FYNNEI. CDR3 nucleotides: TGTGCCAGCAGTGAAGCGCCAACTGTGGAGACCCAGTACTTC. It codes for CASSEAPTVETQYF. Full variable domain (outside the CDR3, taken from reference TRBV2 and TRBJ2-5): EPEVTQTPSHQVTQMGQEVILRCVPISNHLYFYWYRQILGQKVEFLVSFYNNEISEKSEIFDDQFSVERPDGSNFTLKIRSTKLEDSAMYFCASSEAPTVETQYFGPGTRLLVL.

This clone was counted a single time. The chain links TRBV29-1 to TRBJ1-2, with 11 bases identical to TRBD1. Germline-derived CDR1 and CDR2 are SQVTM and ANQGSEA. V lost 1 base to trimming and J lost 3 bases; unmatched junction nucleotides: 7. The CDR3 totals 16 residues. CDR3 amino acids: CSVEAAPGQGDYGYTF. For the CDR3, the DNA is TGCAGCGTTGAAGCAGCACCGGGACAGGGGGACTATGGCTACACCTTC.

CDR3 in DNA: TGTGCCAGCAGCCAAGATCTTGGGGAGTACGAGCAGTACTTC. Its translation: CASSQDLGEYEQYF. V gene TRBV4-2 combines with J gene TRBJ2-7, with TRBD2 as a possible D gene (5 bases). The CDR3 runs 14 residues. V was pared by 0 bases and J by 4 bases, with 10 bases between. Looked up from germline, CDR1 is LGHNA and CDR2 is YNFKEQ.

The chain carries TRBV29-1 and TRBJ2-1; D is uncertain. From germline, CDR1 is SQVTM and CDR2 ANQGSEA. The CDR3 consists of 13 residues. Trimming shortened V by 7 bases and J by 6 bases, and 16 bases separated the two germline ends. The CDR3 region has the DNA TGCAGCGCCCGGCTGATACGGGTCAATGAGCAGTTCTTC. Amino acids: CSARLIRVNEQFF.

This clone has just a few counts. The CDR3 here is CASSLGGTSPLETQYF. CDR3 nucleotides: TGTGCCAGCAGCTTGGGCGGGACTAGTCCTCTCGAGACCCAGTACTTC. This chain uses TRBV5-4 with TRBJ2-5, with 8 bases aligning to TRBD2. The CDR3 is 16 amino acids. Germline V gene sequence: CDR1 SGHNT, CDR2 YYREEE (reference sequence). The V segment lost 0 bases and the J segment 5 bases; nucleotides outside the gene matches: 9.

V usage is TRBV6-5 and J usage is TRBJ2-7, with D perhaps matching TRBD2 (6 bases). Germline V gene sequence: CDR1 MNHEY, CDR2 SVGAGI. CDR3 length equals 13 residues. Trimming stripped 8 bases from V and 1 base from J, with 12 bases between. The chain's CDR3 is CASAPTSSYEQYF. The CDR3 bases are TGTGCCAGCGCTCCGACTAGTTCCTACGAGCAGTACTTC.

J is TRBJ2-2 and V is TRBV5-1; unclear D gene. Germline CDR1 and CDR2: SGHRS and YFSETQ. Trimming took off 0 bases at V and 7 bases at J, with 4 bases between the two ends. The CDR3 is 12 amino acids. The DNA of the CDR3 is TGCGCCAGCAGCTTGGCGTACGGGGAGCTGTTTTTT. Translation: CASSLAYGELFF.